The clone carrying this T cell receptor beta chain was picked up one time. Here immunoSEQ multiplex PCR was the method, and the copy in TCRdb shows in-frame clones only, minus some. The top ten clones hold roughly 2.9% of a sample with 250,000 to 350,000 clones, around 92% of them seen once. Clinical histories supplied by participants themselves formed the basis of cohort assignment. V lost 4 bases, J lost 3 bases, and 16 bases lay in between. The CDR3 is made up of 15 amino acids. Germline V gives CDR1 SGHKS, CDR2 YYEKEE (reference sequence). The data were obtained in a study of blood T cell repertoires in COVID-19. Study overall: From the United States, Italy and Spain came samples of acute and convalescent COVID-19. T cells, B-cell-depleted T cells, or PBMCs supplied cDNA or gDNA.

This clonotype was obtained from a woman aged 45-60 years who had been exposed to COVID-19. Sequenced input: PBMCs or T cells enriched from blood (not recorded which). V is TRBV5-5 and J is TRBJ1-1; perhaps TRBD1 as D (6 bases). Here the CDR3 reads CASSPGHPRDTEAFF. The CDR3 nucleotides read TGTGCCAGCAGCCCGGGACATCCTAGGGACACTGAAGCTTTCTTT.